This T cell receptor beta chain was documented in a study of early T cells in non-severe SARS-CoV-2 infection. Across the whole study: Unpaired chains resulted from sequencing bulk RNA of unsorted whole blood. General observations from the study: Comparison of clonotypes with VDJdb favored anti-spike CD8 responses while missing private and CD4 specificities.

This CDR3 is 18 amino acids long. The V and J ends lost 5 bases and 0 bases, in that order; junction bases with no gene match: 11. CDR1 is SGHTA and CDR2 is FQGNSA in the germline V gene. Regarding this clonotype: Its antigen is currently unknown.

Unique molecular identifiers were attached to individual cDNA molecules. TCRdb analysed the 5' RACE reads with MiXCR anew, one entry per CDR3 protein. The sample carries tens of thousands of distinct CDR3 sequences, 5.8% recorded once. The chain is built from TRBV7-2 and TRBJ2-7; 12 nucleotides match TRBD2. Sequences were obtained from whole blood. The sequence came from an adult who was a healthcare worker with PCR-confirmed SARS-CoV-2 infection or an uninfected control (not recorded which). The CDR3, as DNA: TGTGCCAGCAGCCGACCCGGGACTAGCGGGTATCGCTCCTACGAGCAGTACTTC. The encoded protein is CASSRPGTSGYRSYEQYF.